This record concerns one TCR beta chain sequence. Its target is not known. The data derive from a study of T-cell reconstitution after alpha-beta-depleted transplantation in children. Findings and caveats of the study: By one year post-transplant, T-cell counts and diversity largely arose from T cells that were newly produced. After transplant, at about two months, alpha-beta T cells were reportedly derived from several hundred expanded graft clones. It was surviving recipient T cells and thymic progenitors that gave some patients high TCRbeta diversity at day 60.

Trimming removed 1 base from V and 10 bases from J; junction bases left unmatched: 18. The CDR3 is 17 residues long. Per germline, CDR1 SQVTM and CDR2 ANQGSEA. TCRbeta library construction was performed incorporating unique molecular identifiers. TCRdb ran MiXCR on the PCR reads and lists one entry per CDR3 protein. This table has about a million distinct CDR3 sequences, about 29% appearing once. This TCR was sampled from a boy in the first two years of life who had a stem cell transplant for SCID, so the T cells may come from the graft donor. The chain links TRBV29-1 to TRBJ2-1; 8 bases map to TRBD1. The source material was PBMCs, mostly from graft donor cells, sampled 360 days after TCRalphabeta/CD19-depleted stem cell transplant. The CDR3 DNA follows: TGCAGCGTTGAAGGGACTCGAGAGGGACAGGCCCGCAAGGAGCAGTTCTTC. It yields the protein CSVEGTREGQARKEQFF.